This T cell receptor (beta chain) appears in the sequencing data of a study of T cell changes during pregnancy in multiple sclerosis. This clone was detected only once. Assay used: immunoSEQ multiplex PCR; TCRdb lists only in-frame clones, some missing. The sample comprises about 79,000 clones, about nine tenths of which are singletons, and 0.47% rests with the top ten. The sequencing used CD4+ T cells from peripheral blood mononuclear cells, collected in the second trimester of pregnancy. The sequence was collected from a female donor with multiple sclerosis, enrolled in a pregnancy study.

In DNA form, the CDR3 reads TGTGCCAGCAGTGAGCTAGCGGGGGGGATCCAAGAGACCCAGTACTTC. It is translated as CASSELAGGIQETQYF. The J gene is TRBJ2-5, the V gene TRBV2; 12 bases are shared with TRBD2. Trimming removed 3 bases from V and 1 base from J; junction bases left unmatched: 3. Germline V CDR1 and CDR2: SNHLY, FYNNEI. The CDR3 extends over 16 amino acids.